This T cell receptor beta chain was recorded in a study of OX40 agonist ivuxolimab in advanced cancers. Looking at the study overall: Three patients got partial responses; one had hepatocellular carcinoma and two had cutaneous melanoma.

The CDR3 loop spans 17 amino acids. Germline lookup yields CDR1 MNHEY and CDR2 SMNVEV (reference sequence). Trimming took 0 bases from V and 0 from J, leaving 9 bases between them. Generated by immunoSEQ multiplex PCR, the TCRdb table keeps only in-frame clones and is missing some. This sample has 30,000 or so clones, with around 86% found just once. Turning to this clone: Antigen: not known.

Findings of the study overall: Clonal expansion from baseline to week 6 occurred in both CD4+ and CD8+ T cells.

This TCR was recovered from an adult with an advanced solid tumor such as melanoma, head and neck, liver or kidney cancer. Sequenced here: CD4+ or CD8+ T cells sorted from blood, sampled in a trial of the OX40 agonist ivuxolimab. The chain combines TRBV27 with TRBJ2-6; D is undetermined. CDR3: CASSLSSRVSGANVLTF. The CDR3 DNA follows: TGTGCCAGCAGTTTATCTAGCCGGGTCTCTGGGGCCAACGTCCTGACTTTC.